What follows are 20 T cell receptor beta chains derived from one specimen sequenced in a study of control samples from healthy donors and cancer patients. Assay: immunoSEQ multiplex PCR; the TCRdb copy retains only in-frame clones and omits some. The sample contains 99,000 or so clones, 83% of which appear only once. The sequencing sample was made of blood. Source of these receptors: a woman in her fifties or sixties in good health.

V is TRBV28 and J is TRBJ2-7; a weak D match, TRBD1 (6 bases). CDR3 length: 13 residues. The V gene's germline CDR1 is MDHEN and CDR2 SYDVKM. V was clipped by 6 bases and J by 7 bases, with 16 bases between them. In nucleotides, the CDR3 is TGTGCCAGCAGCCCAGGGGATCTACGAGAGCAGTACTTC. Protein product: CASSPGDLREQYF. The whole variable domain, remainder taken from reference TRBV28 and TRBJ2-7, is DVKVTQSSRYLVKRTGEKVFLECVQDMDHENMFWYRQDPGLGLRLIYFSYDVKMKEKGDIPEGYSVSREKKERFSLILESASTNQTSMYLCASSPGDLREQYFGPGTRLTVT.

The chain has TRBV11-3 and TRBJ1-1, with 7 bases identical to TRBD1. Losses at the gene ends were 4 bases for V and 5 bases for J; bases not matched to a gene: 7. The CDR3 runs 14 residues. Germline lookup yields CDR1 SGHNT and CDR2 YENEEA. The CDR3 nucleotides read TGTGCCAGCAGCTCCGACAGGGTAAATACTGAAGCTTTCTTT. It specifies CASSSDRVNTEAFF.

This chain links TRBV6-6 with TRBJ2-7; TRBD1 matches 8 bases. Germline V gene sequence: CDR1 MNHNY, CDR2 SVGAGI (reference sequence). The CDR3 covers 15 residues. V shed 2 bases and J 4 bases; nucleotides not matched to a gene: 7. CDR3 in amino acids: CASSYDRTGTYEQYF. For the CDR3, the DNA is TGTGCCAGCAGTTACGACCGGACAGGGACGTACGAGCAGTACTTC.

The chain combines TRBV18 with TRBJ1-3, with 11 bases matching TRBD1. The CDR3 runs 17 residues. Germline CDR1 is KGHSH and CDR2 is LQKENI. The V gene end was trimmed by 0 bases and the J gene end by 4 bases; junction bases not matched to a gene: 5. This chain's CDR3 is CASSPPGQGAEGNTIYF. The CDR3 DNA reads TGTGCCAGCTCACCACCCGGACAGGGGGCAGAAGGAAACACCATATATTTT.

The rearrangement uses TRBV5-1 and TRBJ2-1, with D possibly matching TRBD2 (6 bases). Germline CDR1 SGHRS, CDR2 YFSETQ. This CDR3 is 15 amino acids long. The V gene lost 4 bases and the J gene lost 4 bases, with 15 bases spanning the gap. The CDR3 protein is CASSLEGGWYNEQFF. The CDR3 DNA sequence: TGCGCCAGCAGCCTGGAGGGCGGTTGGTACAATGAGCAGTTCTTC.

This chain links TRBV7-3 with TRBJ2-3, with 8 bases that match TRBD2. Germline V gene data show CDR1 as SGHTA and CDR2 as FQGTGA. The length of the CDR3 is 15 residues. Unmatched junction bases numbered 10, after V lost 6 bases and J lost 5 bases. CDR3 sequence reads: CASRSAPLAGDTQYF. The CDR3 DNA reads TGTGCCAGCAGATCCGCCCCGCTAGCGGGAGATACGCAGTATTTT.

The rearrangement joins TRBV29-1 to TRBJ2-3; D unclear. Germline CDR1 reads SQVTM; CDR2 reads ANQGSEA. The CDR3 is 13 residues long. V lost 3 bases to trimming and J lost 4 bases, with 11 bases between them. This chain's CDR3 is CSVELQISDTQYF. In DNA form, the CDR3 reads TGCAGCGTTGAGTTACAGATATCAGATACGCAGTATTTT.

The sample holds many counts of this clone. The chain recombines TRBV24-1 with TRBJ2-5; D is possibly TRBD1 or TRBD2 (5 bases each). This CDR3 region has 13 residues. The germline V and J ends were trimmed by 5 bases and 9 bases, with 15 bases remaining between them. Germline values: CDR1 KGHDR, CDR2 SFDVKD. The CDR3 bases are TGTGCCACCAGTGGGGACCCCGGGATGGCCCAGTACTTC. This gives the protein CATSGDPGMAQYF.

The chain couples TRBV5-6 to TRBJ1-1, with no clear D. This CDR3 has 16 residues. The germline gives CDR1 SGHDT, CDR2 YYEEEE. Trimming left V 4 bases short and J 0 bases short, with 16 bases between. The CDR3 DNA is TGTGCCAGCAGCCGAGAATTGCCGTTAATGAACACTGAAGCTTTCTTT. The encoded protein is CASSRELPLMNTEAFF.

This clone was observed a handful of times. This rearrangement joins TRBV18 to TRBJ2-1, with 7 nucleotides matching TRBD2. There are 15 residues in the CDR3. Trimming cost V 4 bases and J 0 bases; bases outside gene matches: 3. Per the germline V gene, CDR1 is KGHSH and CDR2 is LQKENI. This CDR3 is CASSQGTISYNEQFF. CDR3 DNA sequence: TGTGCCAGCTCACAAGGGACTATCTCCTACAATGAGCAGTTCTTC.

The genes are TRBV3-1 (or the pseudogene TRBV3-2) and TRBJ1-5; 7 positions match TRBD1. CDR3 length: 14 residues. J gave up 1 base and V 5 bases, and 2 bases lay outside the gene matches. The germline V gene encodes CDR1 LGHDT and CDR2 YNNKEL (reference sequence). In nucleotides, the CDR3 is TGTGCCAGCAGCAACAGGGGAAGCAATCAGCCCCAGCATTTT. As protein: CASSNRGSNQPQHF.

The rearrangement joins TRBV7-6 to TRBJ1-5, with 7 positions matching TRBD1. The junction had 21 bases not matched to a gene; V was cut back by 5 bases and J by 5 bases. This CDR3 contains 19 residues. The germline gives CDR1 SGHVS, CDR2 FNYEAQ. The CDR3 here is CASSLRTDTGQLKDQPQHF. The CDR3, as DNA: TGTGCCAGCAGCCTAAGGACCGACACGGGACAGCTCAAAGATCAGCCCCAGCATTTT.

By share, this clone ranks as medium-sized. The V call is TRBV24-1, the J call TRBJ2-2; the match to TRBD1 covers 7 bases. Germline lookup yields CDR1 KGHDR and CDR2 SFDVKD. V lost 3 bases to trimming and J lost 4 bases; unmatched junction nucleotides: 10. This CDR3 contains 17 residues. CDR3 nucleotide sequence: TGTGCCACCAGTGATCCTGACAGGGAGTATGGCACCGGGGAGCTGTTTTTT. This sequence encodes CATSDPDREYGTGELFF.

CDR3 bases: TGTGCCAGCAGCTTCCCTGGCTACACCTTC. Translated, it gives CASSFPGYTF. The V gene is TRBV12-3 or TRBV12-4, the J gene TRBJ1-2; no reliable D call. CDR3 size: 10 residues. Between the trimmed V and J ends, which lost 6 bases and 7 bases, there was a span of 6 bases.

On this clone itself: This may stem from a read error, because a much larger clone lies one nucleotide away. The genes are TRBV4-2 and TRBJ1-1, with D possibly being TRBD1 (6 bases). Trimming cost V 4 bases and J 0 bases, with 6 bases left between them. This CDR3 region has 13 residues. Germline V lookup: CDR1 LGHNA, CDR2 YNFKEQ. The CDR3 reads CASSPGVNTEAFF. The CDR3 DNA follows: TGTGCCAGCAGCCCAGGGGTGAACACTGAAGCTTTCTTT.

V is TRBV6-2 or TRBV6-3 and J is TRBJ2-3; D ambiguous. The CDR3 has 15 amino acids. Germline CDR1 MNHEY, CDR2 SVGEGT. Trimming shortened V by 1 base and J by 0 bases, and 8 bases separated the two germline ends. The CDR3 protein is CASSYFGGSTDTQYF. CDR3 in DNA: TGTGCCAGCAGTTACTTTGGCGGAAGCACAGATACGCAGTATTTT.

The sample holds a few counts of this clone. The V and J genes are TRBV7-2 and TRBJ1-5, with no clear D. Germline V lookup: CDR1 SGHTA, CDR2 FQGNSA. The CDR3 consists of 15 residues. V lost 1 base and J lost 2, with 9 bases in between. CDR3 amino acids: CASSLDPAGNQPQHF. CDR3 nucleotides: TGTGCCAGCAGCTTAGATCCAGCCGGCAATCAGCCCCAGCATTTT.

V usage is TRBV18 and J usage is TRBJ2-1; possible D gene TRBD1, 6 bases. The germline V gene encodes CDR1 KGHSH and CDR2 LQKENI. This CDR3 region has 16 residues. Trimming pared 3 bases from V and 0 bases from J, leaving 12 bases between. This chain's CDR3 is CASSPTGPDSYNEQFF. The CDR3 nucleotides read TGTGCCAGCTCACCGACAGGCCCCGACTCCTACAATGAGCAGTTCTTC.

This chain links TRBV3-1 (or the pseudogene TRBV3-2) with TRBJ2-7, with 7 bases that match TRBD2. CDR1 LGHDT and CDR2 YNNKEL come from the germline V gene (reference sequence). This CDR3 region has 14 residues. After removal of 2 bases from V and 1 base from J, the junction contained 2 bases not matched to a gene. CDR3 coding DNA: TGTGCCAGCAGCCAACAGCGGGATTCCTACGAGCAGTACTTC. Its protein is CASSQQRDSYEQYF.

In regard to this clone: At the DNA level, this CDR3 is encoded by other sequences in the same sample as well. The V gene is TRBV3-1 (or the pseudogene TRBV3-2), the J gene TRBJ1-3; tentative D call: TRBD1 (5 bases). V shed 3 bases and J shed 0 bases, with 6 bases lying between them. The length of the CDR3 is 14 residues. Germline V gene sequence: CDR1 LGHDT, CDR2 YNNKEL (reference sequence). The CDR3 here is CASSQDNSGNTIYF. CDR3 DNA sequence: TGTGCCAGCAGCCAGGACAACTCTGGAAACACCATATATTTT.